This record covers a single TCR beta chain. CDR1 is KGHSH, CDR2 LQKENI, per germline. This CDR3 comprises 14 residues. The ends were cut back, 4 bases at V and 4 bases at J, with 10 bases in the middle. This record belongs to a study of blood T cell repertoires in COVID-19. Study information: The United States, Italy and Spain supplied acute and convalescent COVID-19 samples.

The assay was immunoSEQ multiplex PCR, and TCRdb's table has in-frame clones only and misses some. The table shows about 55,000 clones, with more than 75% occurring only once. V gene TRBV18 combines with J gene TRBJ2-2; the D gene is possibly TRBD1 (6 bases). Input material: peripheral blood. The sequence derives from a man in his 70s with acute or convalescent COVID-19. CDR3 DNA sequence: TGTGCCAGCTCACTGGACAGATTCACCGGGGAGCTGTTTTTT. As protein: CASSLDRFTGELFF.